The present T cell receptor beta chain was sequenced within a study of blood T cell repertoires in COVID-19 (dated by TCRdb to the early 2020s). Study-level background: Samples covering the acute and convalescent phases of COVID-19 were provided by collaborators in the United States, Italy and Spain. The prospective study material was composed of cDNA or gDNA derived from T cells, B-cell-depleted T cells, or PBMCs. Subjects who had been exposed to COVID-19, were actively infected with it, or had recovered from it provided the deeply sampled blood TCRbeta repertoires that made up the dataset. The repertoires were made available in a free public database intended to serve as a resource for research on the immune response to SARS-CoV-2. Samples were obtained from the ongoing ImmuneRACE study (first 160 participants) and from over 1,000 subjects provided by 6 global collaborators. Nearly every sample came with metadata listing a de-identified subject ID, COVID-19 status, age in years and sex. Where HLA class I and class II types were available, the types were taken from metadata supplied by the sample provider, not from assay-based typing.

Collaborating institutions collected whole blood in K2EDTA tubes following their own protocols. For TCRbeta analysis, collaborator samples were shipped as frozen whole blood, as isolated PBMCs, or as DNA extracted from either sample type. On this clone itself: This receptor's antigen is unknown. There are no base qualities to consult, and no much larger clone falls within one base.

TCRbeta CDR3 regions were amplified from genomic DNA using the immunoSEQ Assay, a bias-controlled multiplex PCR. In the paper's pipeline: The number of nucleated cells in each sample was estimated from the amplification of reference gene primers within the assay. Sequence reads were collapsed and filtered to measure the absolute abundance of every unique TCRbeta CDR3 rearrangement. For each sample, productive Simpson clonality was calculated as the square root of Simpson's diversity index over productive rearrangements. The table comes from immuneACCESS by way of TCRdb, which keeps in-frame sequences with V and J called. Part of the clones is missing from these tables; in studies checked, under half for an unresolved V gene and the rest for unknown reasons. The V and J calls and the clone size are those of that table, but D and trimming were determined from the DNA. The sample records 45,000 or so clones, approximately 90% of which are singletons. More than 5% of the sample is in the top ten clones.

Overall study results and their limits: The amount of clinical and demographic metadata varied by source and participant and was provided uncurated.

The sample comprised peripheral blood. This TCR derives from a man in his forties with active COVID-19.

The bases read TGTGCCAGCAGTCTACGACTAGCGGGAGGGTCTCAGTACGAGCAGTACTTC. Protein translation: CASSLRLAGGSQYEQYF. This chain is built from TRBV27 and TRBJ2-7; 14 bases in between match TRBD2. The germline V gene encodes CDR1 MNHEY and CDR2 SMNVEV (reference sequence). The CDR3 holds 17 amino acids from the cysteine to the phenylalanine. Left in the record is the CDR3 DNA by itself, 51 bases read in frame from the first base. Trimming accounts for 5 bases at V and 4 bases at J, while the number of junction bases matched to no gene is 10.